The entry that follows covers one T cell receptor beta chain sequence. The data were obtained in a study of blood T cell repertoires in COVID-19. In the authors' workflow: Estimation of nucleated cell counts was performed using reference gene primer amplification. The protocol was immunoSEQ multiplex PCR, while the TCRdb copy is restricted to in-frame clones and leaves out a portion. That table furnishes V, J and clone size, whereas the DNA furnished D and trimming. The sample includes 23,000 or so clones, 90% to 95% of them seen just once. The source of this sequence is a human donor in a cohort sampled during active COVID-19. The sample was peripheral blood.

The CDR3 DNA is TGTGCCAGTAGTTCCAGACAGGGGGTCGACACCGGGGAGCTGTTTTTT. It encodes CASSSRQGVDTGELFF. The J gene is TRBJ2-2, the V gene TRBV19; 9 bases match TRBD1. The ends lost 5 bases at V and 3 bases at J; junction bases unmatched: 7. CDR3 size: 16 residues. Looked up from germline, CDR1 is LNHDA and CDR2 is SQIVND (reference sequence).